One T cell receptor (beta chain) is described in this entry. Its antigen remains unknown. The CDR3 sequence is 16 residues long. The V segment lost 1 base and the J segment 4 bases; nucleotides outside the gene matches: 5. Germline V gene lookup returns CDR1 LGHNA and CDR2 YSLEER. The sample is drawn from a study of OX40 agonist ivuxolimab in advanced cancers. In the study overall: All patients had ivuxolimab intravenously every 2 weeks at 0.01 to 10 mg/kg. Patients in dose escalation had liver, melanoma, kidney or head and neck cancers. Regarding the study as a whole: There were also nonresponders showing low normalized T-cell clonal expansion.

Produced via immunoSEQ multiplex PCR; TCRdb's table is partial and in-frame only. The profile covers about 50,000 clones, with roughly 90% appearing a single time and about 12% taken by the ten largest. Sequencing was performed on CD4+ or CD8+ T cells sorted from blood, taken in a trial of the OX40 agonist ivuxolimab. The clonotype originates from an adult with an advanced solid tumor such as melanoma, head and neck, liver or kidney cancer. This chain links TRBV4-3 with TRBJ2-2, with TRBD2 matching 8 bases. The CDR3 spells CASSQAGGFPTGELFF. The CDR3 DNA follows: TGCGCCAGCAGCCAAGCGGGAGGGTTCCCCACCGGGGAGCTGTTTTTT.